This passage covers 30 T cell receptor beta chains from one sample sequenced in a study of blood T cell repertoires in COVID-19. The table came from immunoSEQ multiplex PCR; TCRdb's copy has only in-frame clones and leaves some out. The data contain roughly 150,000 clones, around nine tenths of them singletons. Sequencing was done on a sample of peripheral blood. Receptors were obtained from a human donor in a cohort sampled during active COVID-19.

The chain recombines TRBV18 with TRBJ1-3; D ambiguous. CDR1 is KGHSH, CDR2 LQKENI, per germline. The length of the CDR3 is 14 residues. Trimming left V 2 bases short and J 0 bases short, with 5 bases between. CDR3 DNA: TGTGCCAGCTCACCATCAGTCTCTGGAAACACCATATATTTT. It encodes CASSPSVSGNTIYF. Together with reference TRBV18 and TRBJ1-3, the CDR3 gives the full variable domain: NAGVMQNPRHLVRRRGQEARLRCSPMKGHSHVYWYRQLPEEGLKFMVYLQKENIIDESGMPKERFSAEFPKEGPSILRIQQVVRGDSAAYFCASSPSVSGNTIYFGEGSWLTVV.

Comments on this clone: This specimen includes other DNA sequences encoding the same CDR3. The chain is built from TRBV5-1 and TRBJ2-7; D perhaps matches TRBD2 (5 bases). The CDR3 covers 14 residues. V gave up 0 bases and J gave up 0 bases, with 7 bases separating them. From germline, CDR1 is SGHRS and CDR2 YFSETQ. CDR3: CASSLGGSSYEQYF. As DNA, the CDR3 is TGCGCCAGCAGCTTGGGAGGGTCCTCCTACGAGCAGTACTTC.

The rearrangement joins TRBV19 to TRBJ1-4; TRBD1 agrees at 9 bases. CDR3 length equals 14 residues. Germline-derived CDR1 and CDR2 are LNHDA and SQIVND (reference sequence). The V and J ends lost 8 bases and 8 bases, in that order; junction bases with no gene match: 9. CDR3 region: CASGNRGPREKLFF. In DNA, the CDR3 is TGTGCCAGTGGGAACAGGGGGCCGAGAGAAAAACTGTTTTTT. Variable domain in full (rest from reference TRBV19 and TRBJ1-4): DGGITQSPKYLFRKEGQNVTLSCEQNLNHDAMYWYRQDPGQGLRLIYYSQIVNDFQKGDIAEGYSVSREKKESFPLTVTSAQKNPTAFYLCASGNRGPREKLFFGSGTQLSVL.

This clone was seen a few times. This chain uses TRBV30 with TRBJ2-1; D unresolved. V lost 7 bases and J 12 bases, leaving 13 bases between the germline ends. CDR1 GTSNPN and CDR2 SVGIG come from the germline V gene (reference sequence). The CDR3 runs 10 residues. Here the CDR3 DNA reads TGTGCCTTCACCCCCACGGTGCAGTTCTTC. Its protein product is CAFTPTVQFF.

V is TRBV7-2 and J is TRBJ2-3; 9 bases agree with TRBD1. V lost 2 bases to trimming and J lost 5 bases; unmatched junction nucleotides: 17. The CDR3 sequence is 19 residues long. Germline loops: CDR1 SGHTA, CDR2 FQGNSA. Written as DNA, the CDR3 is TGTGCCAGCAGCTTATTCCGGACAGGGGTTGAGGGAGGAAAAGATACGCAGTATTTT. Translating gives CASSLFRTGVEGGKDTQYF.

The gene calls are TRBV5-4 and TRBJ2-5; 8 nucleotides agree with TRBD2. The V segment lost 4 bases and the J segment 3 bases; nucleotides outside the gene matches: 11. The CDR3 has 16 residues. Germline-derived CDR1 and CDR2 are SGHNT and YYREEE (reference sequence). CDR3 nucleotides: TGTGCCAGCAGCCAAACCATAGCGGGGCTCGAAGAGACCCAGTACTTC. Translation: CASSQTIAGLEETQYF.

The rearrangement links TRBV11-2 to TRBJ1-5; D unclear. The CDR3 runs to 13 residues. Trimming stripped 0 bases from V and 9 bases from J, with 9 bases between. Germline assignment: CDR1 SGHAT and CDR2 FQNNGV. CDR3 amino acids: CASSLDLFRPQHF. CDR3 sequence (DNA): TGTGCCAGCAGCTTAGACTTATTTCGGCCCCAGCATTTT.

This sequence joins TRBV5-1 and TRBJ2-7; 12 bases are shared with TRBD1. There are 15 residues in the CDR3. CDR1 is SGHRS and CDR2 is YFSETQ in the germline V gene. V lost 5 bases to trimming and J lost 1 base; unmatched junction nucleotides: 4. The CDR3 DNA reads TGCGCCAGCAGTACGGGACAGGGGGCATCCTACGAGCAGTACTTC. Protein product: CASSTGQGASYEQYF.

This clone was found once. The rearrangement joins TRBV30 to TRBJ2-1, with D perhaps TRBD2 (5 bases). CDR3 length: 11 residues. Germline CDR1 reads GTSNPN; CDR2 reads SVGIG (reference sequence). Trimming shortened V by 3 bases and J by 9 bases, and 9 bases separated the two germline ends. CDR3 DNA: TGTGCCTGGAGCGCGGCGGGTGAGCAGTTCTTC. It is translated as CAWSAAGEQFF.

The rearrangement uses TRBV9 and TRBJ2-3; TRBD2 is a possible D gene (6 bases). Trimming removed 3 bases at V and 8 bases at J, with 16 bases between. CDR3 length: 14 residues. Germline V gene data show CDR1 as SGDLS and CDR2 as YYNGEE. This CDR3 reads CASSERDSFSTQYF. The CDR3, as DNA: TGTGCCAGCAGCGAACGGGACTCCTTTAGTACGCAGTATTTT.

The chain joins TRBV2 to TRBJ1-5; perhaps TRBD1 as D (5 bases). There are 15 residues in the CDR3. The germline V gene encodes CDR1 SNHLY and CDR2 FYNNEI. Trimming took 9 bases from V and 4 from J, leaving 19 bases between them. The CDR3 nucleotides are TGTGCCAGTCGGGTGGGCAGGGAGGTGAATCAGCCCCAGCATTTT. This sequence encodes CASRVGREVNQPQHF.

The chain has TRBV5-1 and TRBJ2-1; 8 nucleotides align to TRBD2. The CDR3 consists of 15 residues. Losses at the gene ends were 5 bases for V and 7 bases for J; bases not matched to a gene: 11. Germline lookup yields CDR1 SGHRS and CDR2 YFSETQ. The CDR3 sequence: CASSREAGVFNEQFF. The CDR3 coding sequence is TGCGCCAGCAGTCGAGAAGCGGGAGTCTTTAATGAGCAGTTCTTC.

V usage is TRBV21-1 and J usage is TRBJ2-1; TRBD2 was called by the table and not checked on the DNA. TRBV21-1 is listed as a pseudogene. This CDR3 spans 18 amino acids. CDR3 bases: TGTGCCAGCAGCAAAAATCGGAAGACCCGGAGGGTTTACAATGAGCAGTTCTTC. Its protein is CASSKNRKTRRVYNEQFF.

This clone was picked up many times. V gene TRBV28 combines with J gene TRBJ2-1, with D possibly TRBD2 on 5 matching bases. This CDR3 contains 11 residues. V was trimmed by 5 bases and J by 15 bases, leaving 14 bases between them. In germline, CDR1 is MDHEN, CDR2 SYDVKM. The CDR3 DNA reads as TGTGCCAGCAGTCCCCGGGATCGCCTGTTCTTC. Translation: CASSPRDRLFF.

This clone has a single count. The chain joins TRBV16 to TRBJ2-7; a weak D match, TRBD1 (5 bases). V lost 4 bases to trimming and J lost 2 bases, with 21 bases between them. This CDR3 contains 17 residues. Per the germline V gene, CDR1 is KGHSY and CDR2 is FQNENV. This chain's CDR3 is CASSLMPGQGIPYEQYF. CDR3 sequence (DNA): TGTGCCAGCAGCCTAATGCCTGGGCAGGGTATCCCCTACGAGCAGTACTTC.

The DNA of the CDR3 is TGTGCCAGCTCCCCCGATTGGGGCGCAAATGGCTACACCTTC. Its translation is CASSPDWGANGYTF. The chain links TRBV18 to TRBJ1-2; D is perhaps TRBD1 (5 bases). The germline V and J ends were trimmed by 6 bases and 6 bases, with 17 bases remaining between them. The length of the CDR3 is 14 residues. Per germline, CDR1 KGHSH and CDR2 LQKENI.

The chain employs TRBV24-1 and TRBJ2-5; TRBD1 agrees at 11 bases. The germline V gene has CDR1 KGHDR and CDR2 SFDVKD. Trimming took 3 bases from V and 5 from J; bases not matched to a gene: 4. The CDR3 has 15 amino acids. Here the CDR3 DNA reads TGTGCCACCAGTGATGGGGGGACAGGGGGGGAGACCCAGTACTTC. Its protein product is CATSDGGTGGETQYF.

The J gene is TRBJ2-7, the V gene TRBV5-4; D is possibly TRBD2 (5 bases). This CDR3 has 15 amino acids. The V and J ends lost 1 base and 5 bases respectively, with 16 bases between them. Germline values: CDR1 SGHNT, CDR2 YYREEE (reference sequence). CDR3: CASSLSDSADHEQYF. In DNA form, the CDR3 reads TGTGCCAGCAGCTTGTCTGATTCAGCGGATCACGAGCAGTACTTC.

The chain has TRBV29-1 and TRBJ2-2; 7 bases match TRBD1. Germline V gives CDR1 SQVTM, CDR2 ANQGSEA. V lost 5 bases to trimming and J lost 2 bases; unmatched junction nucleotides: 5. This CDR3 is built from 14 residues. The CDR3 region is CSVLGQKNTGELFF. The CDR3 DNA follows: TGCAGCGTTTTGGGACAGAAAAACACCGGGGAGCTGTTTTTT.

V is TRBV15 and J is TRBJ2-7; D ambiguous. CDR3 length equals 14 residues. The ends were cut back, 0 bases at V and 2 bases at J, with 8 bases in the middle. Germline V lookup: CDR1 LNHNV, CDR2 YYDKDF (reference sequence). DNA for the CDR3: TGTGCCACCAGCAGAGAGGCAGGAACCTACGAGCAGTACTTC. It encodes CATSREAGTYEQYF.

The V call is TRBV6-6, the J call TRBJ2-3; the match to TRBD2 covers 10 bases. Trimming at V came to 5 bases and at J to 1 base, leaving 9 bases not matched to a gene. CDR1 is MNHNY, CDR2 SVGAGI, per germline (reference sequence). The CDR3 contains 17 residues. CDR3 coding DNA: TGTGCCAGCAGTCGGACTAGCGGACTCCCCGGCACAGATACGCAGTATTTT. Residues: CASSRTSGLPGTDTQYF.

This chain links TRBV2 with TRBJ1-1; D is perhaps TRBD1 (5 bases). The ends were cut back, 6 bases at V and 1 base at J, with 12 bases in the middle. The CDR3 is made up of 14 amino acids. Germline CDR1 reads SNHLY; CDR2 reads FYNNEI. CDR3 in DNA: TGTGCCAGCAGCCCAGGGTGGGGGAACACTGAAGCTTTCTTT. This translates into CASSPGWGNTEAFF.

This clone was seen once. The chain couples TRBV5-4 to TRBJ2-3, with D possibly matching TRBD2 (6 bases). CDR3 length equals 15 residues. Germline CDR1 SGHNT, CDR2 YYREEE (reference sequence). V was clipped by 5 bases and J by 2 bases, with 15 bases between them. In DNA form, the CDR3 reads TGTGCCAGCAGTCCCGGACTACCTTACACAGATACGCAGTATTTT. Protein sequence: CASSPGLPYTDTQYF.

The chain employs TRBV7-2 and TRBJ2-7, with a possible D match to TRBD1 (6 bases). The germline V gene encodes CDR1 SGHTA and CDR2 FQGNSA. Trimming stripped 2 bases from V and 3 bases from J, with 11 bases between. CDR3 size: 14 residues. The DNA for the CDR3 is TGTGCCAGCAGCTTATCCCCAGGGGACTACGAGCAGTACTTC. Translated, it gives CASSLSPGDYEQYF. Full variable domain (missing parts from reference TRBV7-2 and TRBJ2-7): GAGVSQSPSNKVTEKGKDVELRCDPISGHTALYWYRQSLGQGLEFLIYFQGNSAPDKSGLPSDRFSAERTGGSVSTLTIQRTQQEDSAVYLCASSLSPGDYEQYFGPGTRLTVT.

The chain carries TRBV28 and TRBJ1-4, with TRBD1 matching 8 bases. The germline CDR1 and CDR2 sequences are MDHEN and SYDVKM. V dropped 8 bases and J dropped 3; count of bases not matched to a gene: 2. The CDR3 consists of 13 residues. For the CDR3, the DNA is TGTGCCAGCTGGGACAGGTCTAATGAAAAACTGTTTTTT. It yields the protein CASWDRSNEKLFF.

With respect to this clone: The same CDR3 also results from other DNA sequences found in this sample. The V and J genes are TRBV7-2 and TRBJ2-5; a weak D match, TRBD1 (6 bases). Trimming cost V 5 bases and J 5 bases, with 12 bases left between them. The CDR3 sequence is 13 residues long. Germline V CDR1 and CDR2: SGHTA, FQGNSA. CDR3 coding DNA: TGTGCCAGCAGCCTCAACAGGGTGGAGACCCAGTACTTC. Protein: CASSLNRVETQYF.

In this sample, this clone turned up once. V gene TRBV27 combines with J gene TRBJ2-7; 8 bases align to TRBD1. J was trimmed by 0 bases and V by 7 bases; bases with no gene match: 5. The CDR3 runs to 14 residues. Germline V gene data show CDR1 as MNHEY and CDR2 as SMNVEV (reference sequence). CDR3 loop: CASKDRGRSYEQYF. The DNA for the CDR3 is TGTGCCAGCAAAGACAGGGGACGCTCCTACGAGCAGTACTTC.

The table lists this clone with a count of one. The chain carries TRBV11-2 and TRBJ2-7, with D uncertain. Germline V gives CDR1 SGHAT, CDR2 FQNNGV. The ends were cut back, 2 bases at V and 5 bases at J, with 7 bases in the middle. The CDR3 extends over 12 amino acids. The CDR3 region has the DNA TGTGCCAGCAGCTTAACCAGTCACGAGCAGTACTTC. Its translation is CASSLTSHEQYF.

The chain is built from TRBV30 and TRBJ2-5, with D possibly matching TRBD2 (5 bases). In germline, CDR1 is GTSNPN, CDR2 SVGIG (reference sequence). V lost 1 base and J lost 1, with 10 bases in between. The CDR3 runs 14 residues. The CDR3 is CAWSDTGVQETQYF. The CDR3 DNA reads TGTGCCTGGAGTGATACCGGGGTCCAAGAGACCCAGTACTTC. Full variable domain (missing parts from reference TRBV30 and TRBJ2-5): SQTIHQWPATLVQPVGSPLSLECTVEGTSNPNLYWYRQAAGRGLQLLFYSVGIGQISSEVPQNLSASRPQDRQFILSSKKLLLSDSGFYLCAWSDTGVQETQYFGPGTRLLVL.

The chain joins TRBV10-1 to TRBJ2-7; D not resolved. The germline V gene encodes CDR1 WNHNN and CDR2 SYGVQD (reference sequence). Trimming stripped 1 base from V and 4 bases from J, with 5 bases between. The CDR3 totals 12 residues. As DNA, the CDR3 is TGCGCCAGCAGTGAGTTTAGTTACGAGCAGTACTTC. Protein: CASSEFSYEQYF.